A single sample is the source of the 28 T cell receptor beta chains below, sequenced in a study of cytomegalovirus exposure and HLA in healthy donors. PCR amplification relied on 60 Vbeta primers (plus 13 Jbeta primers). TCRdb's table, derived via immunoSEQ multiplex PCR, lists solely in-frame clones and lacks some. Of tens of thousands of clones listed, under 80% were seen once; the top ten hold roughly an eighth. The sequenced sample was PBMCs. The receptors come from a male donor in good health and CMV-seropositive.

This sequence joins TRBV28 and TRBJ2-2, with TRBD2 matching over 9 bases. The V and J ends lost 5 bases and 2 bases, in that order; junction bases with no gene match: 15. The germline V gene encodes CDR1 MDHEN and CDR2 SYDVKM. CDR3 length equals 19 residues. DNA of the CDR3: TGTGCCAGCAGTGGGGCCCGGGGCGGGGGGGCCAAAAACACCGGGGAGCTGTTTTTT. Amino acids: CASSGARGGGAKNTGELFF.

The chain has TRBV30 and TRBJ2-2, with D possibly matching TRBD1 (5 bases). V lost 1 base to trimming and J lost 2 bases, with 11 bases between them. Germline V gene data show CDR1 as GTSNPN and CDR2 as SVGIG (reference sequence). CDR3 length: 15 residues. The CDR3 DNA reads TGTGCCTGGAGTGAGGGGCCGGCAAACACCGGGGAGCTGTTTTTT. Amino acids: CAWSEGPANTGELFF. Variable domain in full (rest from reference TRBV30 and TRBJ2-2): SQTIHQWPATLVQPVGSPLSLECTVEGTSNPNLYWYRQAAGRGLQLLFYSVGIGQISSEVPQNLSASRPQDRQFILSSKKLLLSDSGFYLCAWSEGPANTGELFFGEGSRLTVL.

In its sample, this clone was seen a few times. The V gene is TRBV19, the J gene TRBJ1-6; 7 bases align to TRBD1. V was pared by 8 bases and J by 4 bases, with 11 bases of the junction left unmatched. This CDR3 spans 16 amino acids. Germline lookup yields CDR1 LNHDA and CDR2 SQIVND (reference sequence). CDR3 sequence (DNA): TGTGCCAGTTCGTCGTTCTGGGACAGTTATAATTCACCCCTCCACTTT. This codes for CASSSFWDSYNSPLHF.

This rearrangement joins TRBV2 to TRBJ2-5, with 8 bases fitting TRBD2. The closer fit of TRBJ2-7 to the DNA end suggests the J call may be wrong. This CDR3 has 17 amino acids. CDR1 SNHLY and CDR2 FYNNEI come from the germline V gene. The CDR3 loop is CASSEPRSGSQSYEQYF. CDR3 in DNA: TGTGCCAGCAGTGAACCCCGAAGCGGGAGTCAGTCCTACGAGCAGTACTTC.

The chain has TRBV6-1 and TRBJ2-7, with 10 nucleotides matching TRBD2. Germline assignment: CDR1 MNHNS and CDR2 SASEGT. V dropped 7 bases and J dropped 4; count of bases not matched to a gene: 4. The CDR3 sequence is 13 residues long. The CDR3: CASTGLAVYEQYF. The CDR3 DNA sequence: TGTGCCAGCACCGGACTAGCGGTTTACGAGCAGTACTTC.

This clone was picked up one time. The V call is TRBV18, the J call TRBJ1-2; 7 bases are shared with TRBD1. J lost 6 bases, V lost 5 bases, and 12 bases had no gene match. This CDR3 has 15 residues. Germline V gene data show CDR1 as KGHSH and CDR2 as LQKENI. The CDR3 DNA reads as TGTGCCAGCTCAGGCACGAAAGGGGGCTACAATGGCTACACCTTC. Translating gives CASSGTKGGYNGYTF.

The rearrangement uses TRBV19 and TRBJ2-6, with TRBD1 matching over 8 bases. V lost 5 bases to trimming and J lost 0 bases; unmatched junction nucleotides: 12. Germline V lookup: CDR1 LNHDA, CDR2 SQIVND (reference sequence). The CDR3 has 19 residues. As DNA, the CDR3 is TGTGCCAGTAGTTTACGGACAGGGTATTCTAACTCTGGGGCCAACGTCCTGACTTTC. Its protein product is CASSLRTGYSNSGANVLTF.

V is TRBV19 and J is TRBJ1-1; TRBD1 matches 10 bases. J lost 7 bases, V lost 6 bases, and 14 bases had no gene match. The CDR3 is 16 amino acids. CDR1 and CDR2 (germline): LNHDA, SQIVND (reference sequence). CDR3 residues: CASSKTGTGERGEAFF. As DNA, the CDR3 is TGTGCCAGTAGCAAAACCGGGACAGGGGAAAGGGGTGAAGCTTTCTTT. Combining the CDR3 with reference TRBV19 and TRBJ1-1 gives the whole variable domain DGGITQSPKYLFRKEGQNVTLSCEQNLNHDAMYWYRQDPGQGLRLIYYSQIVNDFQKGDIAEGYSVSREKKESFPLTVTSAQKNPTAFYLCASSKTGTGERGEAFFGQGTRLTVV.

This clone was seen a handful of times. The J gene is TRBJ1-5, the V gene TRBV6-5; D is perhaps TRBD1 (6 bases). V was trimmed by 7 bases and J by 6 bases, leaving 13 bases between them. This CDR3 contains 13 residues. Germline V lookup: CDR1 MNHEY, CDR2 SVGAGI. The CDR3: CASTRGSGQPQHF. CDR3 DNA sequence: TGTGCCAGCACCAGGGGCTCCGGTCAGCCCCAGCATTTT.

The gene calls are TRBV6-5 and TRBJ2-5, with D hard to call. This CDR3 comprises 13 residues. V dropped 2 bases and J dropped 4 bases, with 8 bases sitting between them. CDR1 is MNHEY, CDR2 SVGAGI, per germline. The DNA of the CDR3 is TGTGCCAGCAGTTACGAGGCCCTAGAGACCCAGTACTTC. Protein product: CASSYEALETQYF.

The chain employs TRBV7-8 and TRBJ1-2; D gene ambiguous. The germline CDR1 and CDR2 sequences are SGHVS and FQNEAQ. The germline V and J ends were trimmed by 1 base and 0 bases, with 12 bases remaining between them. This CDR3 is 16 amino acids long. CDR3 in amino acids: CASSLGAANSNYGYTF. The DNA for the CDR3 is TGTGCCAGCAGCTTAGGCGCGGCGAACTCTAACTATGGCTACACCTTC.

This chain links TRBV18 with TRBJ1-4; the match to TRBD1 covers 9 bases. Germline-derived CDR1 and CDR2 are KGHSH and LQKENI. The CDR3 length is 13 residues. Trimming removed 4 bases from V and 8 bases from J; junction bases left unmatched: 2. The DNA of the CDR3 is TGTGCCAGCTCACGGACAGGGGTAGAAAAACTGTTTTTT. This gives the protein CASSRTGVEKLFF.

The V gene is TRBV7-2, the J gene TRBJ2-3; TRBD2 might be the D (6 bases). Germline V gives CDR1 SGHTA, CDR2 FQGNSA. This CDR3 has 16 residues. V gave up 3 bases and J gave up 0 bases, with 13 bases separating them. This CDR3 reads CASSLLRGSSTDTQYF. For the CDR3, the DNA is TGTGCCAGCAGCTTGTTGCGGGGATCTAGCACAGATACGCAGTATTTT. Filled out from reference TRBV7-2 and TRBJ2-3, the complete variable domain reads GAGVSQSPSNKVTEKGKDVELRCDPISGHTALYWYRQSLGQGLEFLIYFQGNSAPDKSGLPSDRFSAERTGGSVSTLTIQRTQQEDSAVYLCASSLLRGSSTDTQYFGPGTRLTVL.

V and J are TRBV28 and TRBJ1-1; D not certain. CDR3 length: 12 residues. Germline V gives CDR1 MDHEN, CDR2 SYDVKM. V lost 3 bases and J 8 bases, leaving 10 bases between the germline ends. The CDR3, as DNA: TGTGCCAGCAGTTTTTCTGCGGCCGAAGCTTTCTTT. Protein product: CASSFSAAEAFF.

In DNA form, the CDR3 reads TGCGCCAGCAGCACGGCTAGCGGGGGCCGCGACGGGGAGCTGTTTTTT. Amino acid sequence: CASSTASGGRDGELFF. The chain combines TRBV5-1 with TRBJ2-2; the match to TRBD2 covers 10 bases. The CDR3 is 16 amino acids. V shed 4 bases, J shed 7 bases, and the junction held 10 bases outside the gene matches. CDR1 SGHRS and CDR2 YFSETQ come from the germline V gene.

V usage is TRBV7-8 and J usage is TRBJ2-1, with no clear D. The CDR3 extends over 12 amino acids. In germline, CDR1 is SGHVS, CDR2 FQNEAQ. V was clipped by 3 bases and J by 6 bases, with 6 bases between them. CDR3 protein: CASSFTLNEQFF. CDR3 nucleotides: TGTGCCAGCAGCTTCACTCTCAATGAGCAGTTCTTC.

This sequence joins TRBV27 and TRBJ1-2; tentatively, D is TRBD1 (5 bases). The CDR3 totals 15 residues. The germline V and J ends were trimmed by 8 bases and 8 bases, with 24 bases remaining between them. CDR1 is MNHEY and CDR2 is SMNVEV in the germline V gene (reference sequence). CDR3 sequence: CASWTRGLQWWGYTF. Here the CDR3 DNA reads TGTGCCAGCTGGACAAGGGGACTCCAATGGTGGGGCTACACCTTC.

This CDR3 is CATSGPQGVGNQPQHF. CDR3 sequence (DNA): TGTGCCACCAGCGGACCACAGGGGGTGGGCAATCAGCCCCAGCATTTT. The V and J genes are TRBV15 and TRBJ1-5, with 8 bases identical to TRBD1. CDR1 and CDR2 (germline): LNHNV, YYDKDF (reference sequence). This CDR3 is built from 16 residues. The trim removed 5 bases at V and 2 bases at J, leaving 8 bases unmatched.

The chain joins TRBV28 to TRBJ1-3, with 9 bases aligning to TRBD1. The V and J ends lost 7 bases and 6 bases, in that order; junction bases with no gene match: 10. Germline V gene data show CDR1 as MDHEN and CDR2 as SYDVKM. The CDR3 contains 15 residues. This CDR3 is CASTTGGTQINTIYF. For the CDR3, the DNA is TGTGCCAGCACGACAGGGGGAACTCAAATAAACACCATATATTTT.

This clone was observed a handful of times. The DNA for the CDR3 is TGTGCCAGCAGCTTAGAGTCCCGAGCCGAAGAGACCCAGTACTTC. This sequence encodes CASSLESRAEETQYF. This sequence joins TRBV7-2 and TRBJ2-5; D uncertain. Germline loops: CDR1 SGHTA, CDR2 FQGNSA. The CDR3 is made up of 15 amino acids. V lost 1 base and J lost 3, with 12 bases in between.

This chain uses TRBV19 with TRBJ2-5; 10 nucleotides line up with TRBD2. V lost 0 bases to trimming and J lost 1 base; unmatched junction nucleotides: 2. The V gene's germline CDR1 is LNHDA and CDR2 SQIVND (reference sequence). CDR3 length equals 16 residues. The CDR3 region is CASSIEAGGTQETQYF. The CDR3 region has the DNA TGTGCCAGTAGTATAGAAGCGGGAGGGACCCAAGAGACCCAGTACTTC.

The rearrangement uses TRBV28 and TRBJ1-1; D is ambiguous. Germline values: CDR1 MDHEN, CDR2 SYDVKM. Trimming took off 6 bases at V and 3 bases at J, with 8 bases between the two ends. This CDR3 contains 12 residues. The CDR3 loop reads CASRLPYTEAFF. DNA of the CDR3: TGTGCCAGCAGACTTCCATACACTGAAGCTTTCTTT.

The chain couples TRBV4-1 to TRBJ1-2, with no clear D. The ends were cut back, 0 bases at V and 7 bases at J, with 15 bases in the middle. The CDR3 runs to 15 residues. Germline V gene lookup returns CDR1 MGHRA and CDR2 YSYEKL. In DNA, the CDR3 is TGCGCCAGCAGCCAAGAGGCCTCCCGTGCTGTTGGCTACACCTTC. Translated: CASSQEASRAVGYTF.

The rearrangement joins TRBV5-1 to TRBJ2-2, with D maybe TRBD2 (6 bases). The germline V gene encodes CDR1 SGHRS and CDR2 YFSETQ. V lost 4 bases and J lost 7, with 20 bases in between. This CDR3 region has 16 residues. CDR3 sequence reads: CASSPVADVGDGELFF. In nucleotides, the CDR3 is TGCGCCAGCAGCCCTGTAGCGGATGTGGGTGACGGGGAGCTGTTTTTT.

The genes are TRBV27 and TRBJ1-1; 7 nucleotides align to TRBD1. The germline CDR1 and CDR2 sequences are MNHEY and SMNVEV (reference sequence). The J segment lost 1 base and the V segment lost 0 bases, leaving 2 bases of the junction unmatched. CDR3 length: 15 residues. CDR3 loop: CASSLSGTANTEAFF. The CDR3 DNA is TGTGCCAGCAGTTTATCCGGGACAGCGAACACTGAAGCTTTCTTT.

The chain joins TRBV30 to TRBJ2-5, with 14 bases matching TRBD2. J was trimmed by 5 bases and V by 4 bases; bases with no gene match: 12. Germline CDR1 is GTSNPN and CDR2 is SVGIG (reference sequence). The CDR3 consists of 17 residues. This chain's CDR3 is CAWKVRLAGGRVETQYF. CDR3 DNA sequence: TGTGCCTGGAAGGTTAGACTAGCGGGGGGGAGGGTGGAGACCCAGTACTTC.

This clone was observed once. The chain joins TRBV18 to TRBJ2-7, with 7 bases matching TRBD1. V trimming: 6 bases; J trimming: 3 bases; junction bases outside the gene matches: 8. The CDR3 is made up of 14 amino acids. Germline V gene lookup returns CDR1 KGHSH and CDR2 LQKENI. The chain's CDR3 is CASSEGTDYYEQYF. CDR3 DNA: TGTGCCAGCTCCGAAGGGACAGACTACTACGAGCAGTACTTC.

The chain uses TRBV7-2 and TRBJ2-7; 7 nucleotides line up with TRBD1. V shed 2 bases and J 4 bases; nucleotides not matched to a gene: 8. Per the germline V gene, CDR1 is SGHTA and CDR2 is FQGNSA. The CDR3 contains 15 residues. CDR3 sequence reads: CASSLNNRGPYEQYF. CDR3 nucleotide sequence: TGTGCCAGCAGCTTAAATAACAGGGGCCCATACGAGCAGTACTTC. The complete variable domain, with remaining parts taken from reference TRBV7-2 and TRBJ2-7, reads GAGVSQSPSNKVTEKGKDVELRCDPISGHTALYWYRQSLGQGLEFLIYFQGNSAPDKSGLPSDRFSAERTGGSVSTLTIQRTQQEDSAVYLCASSLNNRGPYEQYFGPGTRLTVT.